Listed below are T cell receptor beta chains from one sample, sequenced in a study of blood T cell repertoires in COVID-19. Assay used: immunoSEQ multiplex PCR; TCRdb lists only in-frame clones, some missing. The sample consists of fewer than 200,000 clones, 87% of them appearing once. Sequenced sample: peripheral blood. All receptors come from a woman aged 55-75 years who had recovered from COVID-19. CDR3s include the opening cysteine and the closing phenylalanine or tryptophan. The order of the fields is D gene, CDR3 length, V gene, clone size, J gene, CDR3 protein, CDR3 DNA. A D gene is named only where the DNA matches it firmly. Clone size, where shown, is once, few, many, or a class for clones that have expanded.

>-|12|TRBV3-1/TRBV3-2|-|TRBJ1-1
CASSQVQGEAFF
TGTGCCAGCAGCCAAGTGCAGGGTGAAGCTTTCTTT
>TRBD1|15|TRBV6-6|-|TRBJ2-1
CASSYGTVSYNEQFF
TGTGCCAGCAGTTACGGGACAGTCTCCTACAATGAGCAGTTCTTC
>-|13|TRBV11-3|few|TRBJ2-7
CASSLVATSEQYF
TGTGCCAGCAGCTTAGTGGCCACGTCCGAGCAGTACTTC
>TRBD1|17|TRBV27|once|TRBJ1-5
CASSSESTGGGNQPQHF
TGTGCCAGCAGTTCCGAATCGACAGGGGGAGGCAATCAGCCCCAGCATTTT
>-|11|TRBV12-3/TRBV12-4|-|TRBJ2-7
CASSYYYEQYF
TGTGCCAGCAGTTACTACTACGAGCAGTACTTC
>-|16|TRBV11-2|-|TRBJ2-7
CASSLVLDSFSYEQYF
TGTGCCAGCAGCTTAGTCCTGGACAGTTTCTCCTACGAGCAGTACTTC
>-|18|TRBV5-5|-|TRBJ2-3
CASSAGRSRILITDTQYF
TGTGCCAGCAGCGCGGGACGGTCGAGGATCCTCATCACAGATACGCAGTATTTT
>TRBD1|14|TRBV2|-|TRBJ1-1
CASSSQGMNTEAFF
TGTGCCAGCAGTTCACAGGGGATGAACACTGAAGCTTTCTTT
>-|14|TRBV18|few|TRBJ2-5
CASSYGRGQETQYF
TGTGCCAGCTCATACGGCAGGGGCCAAGAGACCCAGTACTTC
>TRBD2|15|TRBV11-2|-|TRBJ2-5
CASRVAGRTQETQYF
TGTGCCAGCAGAGTAGCGGGAAGGACTCAAGAGACCCAGTACTTC
>TRBD1|16|TRBV11-3|-|TRBJ2-5
CASSLERDREVETQYF
TGTGCCAGCAGCTTGGAACGGGACAGGGAGGTCGAGACCCAGTACTTC
>-|13|TRBV29-1|-|TRBJ2-5
CCIQAQPGETQYF
TGTTGCATACAGGCCCAACCAGGGGAGACCCAGTACTTC
>-|15|TRBV11-2|-|TRBJ1-1
CASSLGWGANTEAFF
TGTGCCAGCAGCTTAGGATGGGGCGCGAACACTGAAGCTTTCTTT
>-|18|TRBV5-1|-|TRBJ1-4
CASSLVPIEQGDGEKLFF
TGCGCCAGCAGCTTGGTACCGATAGAACAGGGAGATGGTGAAAAACTGTTTTTT
>-|13|TRBV3-1/TRBV3-2|-|TRBJ2-7
CASRQGGSYEQYF
TGTGCCAGCAGACAGGGTGGCTCCTACGAGCAGTACTTC
>-|14|TRBV10-3|-|TRBJ2-3
CAIRRPTSTDTQYF
TGTGCCATCAGACGCCCTACTAGCACAGATACGCAGTATTTT
>TRBD1|15|TRBV28|once|TRBJ1-2
CASGLTGGLQGGYTF
TGTGCCAGCGGACTAACAGGGGGCCTCCAAGGAGGCTACACCTTC
>TRBD2|16|TRBV5-4|-|TRBJ2-3
CASSFSGGASTDTQYF
TGTGCCAGCAGCTTTAGCGGGGGGGCTTCTACAGATACGCAGTATTTT
>-|13|TRBV2|once|TRBJ2-7
CASRMDSSYEQYF
TGTGCCAGCAGGATGGACAGCTCCTACGAGCAGTACTTC
>-|16|TRBV30|-|TRBJ1-2
CAWRPFGGPTSYGYTF
TGTGCCTGGAGACCCTTCGGCGGCCCGACCTCCTATGGCTACACCTTC
>-|16|TRBV5-5|-|TRBJ2-2
CASSLIGETDGGELFF
TGTGCCAGCAGCTTGATCGGAGAGACAGACGGCGGGGAGCTGTTTTTT
>-|12|TRBV3-1/TRBV3-2|-|TRBJ2-7
CASSRQGLEQYF
TGTGCCAGCAGTAGACAGGGACTCGAGCAGTACTTC
>-|14|TRBV11-2|-|TRBJ2-7
CASSLVGGRYEQYF
TGTGCCAGCAGCTTAGTCGGGGGGCGCTACGAGCAGTACTTC
>-|14|TRBV23-1|many|TRBJ2-5
CASSQGGVRETQYF
TGCGCCAGCAGTCAGGGCGGGGTTCGGGAGACCCAGTACTTC
>-|15|TRBV7-9|-|TRBJ1-4
CASSPGTATNEKLFF
TGTGCCAGCAGTCCCGGGACTGCAACTAATGAAAAACTGTTTTTT
>TRBD1|15|TRBV6-1|-|TRBJ1-2
CASSEKSTGAYGYTF
TGTGCCAGCAGTGAGAAGTCGACAGGGGCCTATGGCTACACCTTC
>TRBD2|16|TRBV18|-|TRBJ2-7
CASSPIGGDSSYEQYF
TGTGCCAGCTCACCCATCGGGGGGGACTCGTCCTACGAGCAGTACTTC
>-|15|TRBV28|-|TRBJ2-5
CASSSLSSHQETQYF
TGTGCCAGCAGTTCCCTCTCCTCCCACCAAGAGACCCAGTACTTC
>-|14|TRBV9|-|TRBJ2-2
CASSGAANTGELFF
TGTGCCAGCAGCGGGGCTGCGAACACCGGGGAGCTGTTTTTT
>TRBD1|16|TRBV5-1|-|TRBJ1-6
CASSLGRWDSNSPLHF
TGCGCCAGCAGCTTGGGGAGGTGGGACAGTAATTCACCCCTCCACTTT
>-|12|TRBV28|-|TRBJ1-2
CASSGQRLGYTF
TGTGCCAGCAGTGGACAAAGGCTCGGCTACACCTTC
>TRBD1|16|TRBV5-1|-|TRBJ1-3
CASSLVGQNSGNTIYF
TGCGCCAGCAGCTTGGTGGGACAGAACTCTGGAAACACCATATATTTT
>-|17|TRBV2|once|TRBJ2-7
CASSESRRWDNAYEQYF
TGTGCCAGCAGTGAATCGAGGCGGTGGGACAATGCCTACGAGCAGTACTTC
>-|15|TRBV10-3|-|TRBJ2-3
CAISESQGITDTQYF
TGTGCCATCAGTGAGAGCCAGGGAATCACAGATACGCAGTATTTT
>-|14|TRBV7-9|-|TRBJ1-5
CASSGGQRGQPQHF
TGTGCCAGCAGCGGTGGACAGCGGGGCCAGCCCCAGCATTTT
>-|18|TRBV4-2|once|TRBJ1-5
CASSQATAGGAGNQPQHF
TGTGCCAGCAGCCAAGCCACTGCCGGGGGTGCCGGCAATCAGCCCCAGCATTTT
>TRBD1|13|TRBV6-6|-|TRBJ1-5
CASSRQGNQPQHF
TGTGCCAGCAGTAGACAGGGGAATCAGCCCCAGCATTTT
>-|17|TRBV19|-|TRBJ1-2
CASSKTNYRQTNYGYTF
TGTGCCAGTAGTAAAACCAATTACAGGCAAACTAACTATGGCTACACCTTC
>-|16|TRBV6-5|-|TRBJ1-4
CASSSYATATNEKLFF
TGTGCCAGCAGTTCCTACGCCACCGCAACTAATGAAAAACTGTTTTTT
>-|13|TRBV7-9|-|TRBJ1-4
CASSPDAGEKLFF
TGTGCCAGCAGCCCAGATGCAGGTGAAAAACTGTTTTTT
>-|15|TRBV5-1|-|TRBJ1-3
CASSLGTNSGNTIYF
TGCGCCAGCAGCTTAGGCACTAACTCTGGAAACACCATATATTTT
>TRBD2|16|TRBV24-1|-|TRBJ2-5
CATSDTSGGASETQYF
TGTGCCACCAGTGACACTAGCGGGGGGGCCTCGGAGACCCAGTACTTC
>TRBD1|14|TRBV5-1|-|TRBJ1-1
CASSLQGFATEAFF
TGCGCCAGCAGCTTACAGGGGTTTGCAACTGAAGCTTTCTTT
>TRBD2|17|TRBV28|-|TRBJ2-1
CATSPQTSGGAYNEQFF
TGTGCCACCTCACCCCAAACTAGCGGGGGGGCCTACAATGAGCAGTTCTTC
>TRBD1|15|TRBV7-2|-|TRBJ1-2
CASSIHPGQGYGYTF
TGTGCCAGCAGCATACATCCGGGACAGGGGTATGGCTACACCTTC
>TRBD1|15|TRBV6-5|-|TRBJ1-2
CASSSPGTGNYGYTF
TGTGCCAGCAGTTCCCCCGGGACAGGGAACTATGGCTACACCTTC
>-|12|TRBV28|-|TRBJ2-2
CASSPGTGELFF
TGTGCCAGCAGTCCCGGCACCGGGGAGCTGTTTTTT
>TRBD2|14|TRBV7-9|-|TRBJ2-1
CASAPGLAAVGQFF
TGTGCCAGCGCACCGGGACTAGCGGCAGTAGGACAGTTCTTC
>-|15|TRBV3-1/TRBV3-2|-|TRBJ1-5
CASSQGQRSNQPQHF
TGTGCCAGCAGCCAAGGACAGCGTAGCAATCAGCCCCAGCATTTT
>TRBD2|17|TRBV5-1|-|TRBJ2-5
CASSLRASGGVEETQYF
TGCGCCAGCAGCTTGCGGGCTAGCGGGGGGGTGGAAGAGACCCAGTACTTC
>TRBD1|16|TRBV6-5|-|TRBJ1-1
CASSSPGQGTNTEAFF
TGTGCCAGCAGTTCCCCGGGACAGGGGACGAACACTGAAGCTTTCTTT
>-|12|TRBV3-1/TRBV3-2|few|TRBJ1-2
CASSQALYGYTF
TGTGCCAGCAGCCAAGCACTCTATGGCTACACCTTC
>TRBD1|16|TRBV5-4|-|TRBJ1-2
CASHRQGIHNIYGYTF
TGTGCCAGCCATAGACAGGGAATCCACAATATCTATGGCTACACCTTC
>-|14|TRBV2|-|TRBJ2-1
CASRDSSSYNEQFF
TGTGCCAGTCGGGACTCCTCCTCCTACAATGAGCAGTTCTTC
>TRBD1|14|TRBV7-2|once|TRBJ1-2
CASSFRQGSRGYTF
TGTGCCAGCAGCTTCAGACAGGGATCTAGGGGCTACACCTTC
>TRBD1|14|TRBV5-6|-|TRBJ2-7
CASSLRQGVYEQYF
TGTGCCAGCAGCTTGAGACAGGGGGTCTACGAGCAGTACTTC
>-|16|TRBV28|-|TRBJ1-2
CASSLVLFRSAGGYTF
TGTGCCAGCAGTTTAGTGTTATTCCGTTCCGCGGGTGGCTACACCTTC
>-|14|TRBV24-1|-|TRBJ2-5
CATSVDMTQETQYF
TGTGCCACCAGTGTGGACATGACCCAAGAGACCCAGTACTTC
>-|15|TRBV10-3|-|TRBJ1-1
CAISESTGYPTEAFF
TGTGCCATCAGTGAGTCGACAGGCTACCCGACCGAAGCTTTCTTT
>TRBD1|17|TRBV2|-|TRBJ2-5
CASSEGAGGPSRETQYF
TGTGCCAGCAGTGAAGGCGCAGGGGGCCCAAGCCGAGAGACCCAGTACTTC